These T cell receptor beta chains were read from a single sample in a study of blood T cell repertoires in COVID-19. The repertoire was sequenced with immunoSEQ multiplex PCR; TCRdb's copy has only in-frame clones and lacks some. The sample includes some 120,000 clones, roughly four fifths of them seen just once. The sample consisted of peripheral blood. These receptors all stem from a human donor in a cohort sampled during active COVID-19. Both conserved end residues are part of each CDR3. D genes are given only for firm matches. A row's size may be missing; if present it is once, few, many or a size class.

j_call: TRBJ2-1; d_call: -; clone_size: -; v_call: TRBV11-3; cdr3_nt: TGTGCCAGCAGCCCCGAGTGGAGCAGGGCCCATGAGCAGTTCTTC; cdr3_aa: CASSPEWSRAHEQFF
j_call: TRBJ1-2; d_call: -; clone_size: -; v_call: TRBV6-5; cdr3_nt: TGTGCCAGCATGATTCGGGTGAGGGCGGACTATGGCTACACCTTC; cdr3_aa: CASMIRVRADYGYTF
j_call: TRBJ1-6; d_call: TRBD1; clone_size: few; v_call: TRBV3-1/TRBV3-2; cdr3_nt: TGTGCCAGCAGCCCCATTGGACAGGGTGGAAATTCACCCCTCCACTTT; cdr3_aa: CASSPIGQGGNSPLHF
j_call: TRBJ1-1; d_call: TRBD1; clone_size: -; v_call: TRBV6-6; cdr3_nt: TGTGCCAGCAGTTACTCGCAAAGGGGGCCGAACACTGAAGCTTTCTTT; cdr3_aa: CASSYSQRGPNTEAFF
j_call: TRBJ1-2; d_call: -; clone_size: -; v_call: TRBV5-8; cdr3_nt: TGTGCCAGCAGCCGCGCTTTAGGACTCTATGGCTACACCTTC; cdr3_aa: CASSRALGLYGYTF
j_call: TRBJ1-5; d_call: -; clone_size: -; v_call: TRBV4-1; cdr3_nt: TGCGCCAGCAGCCACTCTACAGGGCCAATTCAGCCCCAGCATTTT; cdr3_aa: CASSHSTGPIQPQHF
j_call: TRBJ2-3; d_call: -; clone_size: -; v_call: TRBV2; cdr3_nt: TGTGCCAGCAGTGTTAGAGATACGCAGTATTTT; cdr3_aa: CASSVRDTQYF
j_call: TRBJ2-7; d_call: -; clone_size: -; v_call: TRBV4-2; cdr3_nt: TGTGCCAGCAGCCAAGATGCGGAGGGGCACTACGAGCAGTACTTC; cdr3_aa: CASSQDAEGHYEQYF
j_call: TRBJ1-6; d_call: TRBD1; clone_size: -; v_call: TRBV5-1; cdr3_nt: TGCGCCAGCAGCTTATCGACAGGGGACAGGCCCCTCCACTTT; cdr3_aa: CASSLSTGDRPLHF
j_call: TRBJ1-6; d_call: -; clone_size: once; v_call: TRBV5-1; cdr3_nt: TGCGCCAGCAGCTTGGGGGAGAATTCACCCCTCCACTTT; cdr3_aa: CASSLGENSPLHF
j_call: TRBJ2-3; d_call: TRBD2; clone_size: -; v_call: TRBV2; cdr3_nt: TGTGCCAGCAGGGTCGGCGGGGGAGGCACAGATACGCAGTATTTT; cdr3_aa: CASRVGGGGTDTQYF
j_call: TRBJ2-7; d_call: -; clone_size: few; v_call: TRBV7-2; cdr3_nt: TGTGCCAGCAGCTGGGTGGGCAGGTCCGAGCAGTACTTC; cdr3_aa: CASSWVGRSEQYF
j_call: TRBJ2-1; d_call: TRBD2; clone_size: -; v_call: TRBV6-5; cdr3_nt: TGTGCCAGCAGCCTACTAGCGGGGGCCTACAATGAGCAGTTCTTC; cdr3_aa: CASSLLAGAYNEQFF
j_call: TRBJ2-3; d_call: TRBD2; clone_size: -; v_call: TRBV28; cdr3_nt: TGTGCCAGCAGTTTGGGACTAACCACCACAGATACGCAGTATTTT; cdr3_aa: CASSLGLTTTDTQYF
j_call: TRBJ1-2; d_call: -; clone_size: -; v_call: TRBV29-1; cdr3_nt: TGCAGCGGCCTTCCGTTGACAGGTTACCAAGCGTACTATGGCTACACCTTC; cdr3_aa: CSGLPLTGYQAYYGYTF
j_call: TRBJ1-2; d_call: -; clone_size: -; v_call: TRBV7-8; cdr3_nt: TGTGCCAGCAGCTTACAGTCGGGGAGATACACCTTC; cdr3_aa: CASSLQSGRYTF
j_call: TRBJ2-3; d_call: TRBD1; clone_size: -; v_call: TRBV5-1; cdr3_nt: TGCGCCAGCAGCTCCCAAGGGGGCATAGATACGCAGTATTTT; cdr3_aa: CASSSQGGIDTQYF
j_call: TRBJ2-2; d_call: TRBD1; clone_size: -; v_call: TRBV7-9; cdr3_nt: TGTGCCAGCAGCTCCCACAGGGGGAGCACCGGGGAGCTGTTTTTT; cdr3_aa: CASSSHRGSTGELFF
j_call: TRBJ2-3; d_call: TRBD1; clone_size: -; v_call: TRBV3-1/TRBV3-2; cdr3_nt: TGTGCCAGCAGCTTAGGGACAGAAAAAGGGATCGCAGATACGCAGTATTTT; cdr3_aa: CASSLGTEKGIADTQYF
j_call: TRBJ2-1; d_call: TRBD2; clone_size: -; v_call: TRBV6-5; cdr3_nt: TGTGCCAGCAGTTACTTCCGGGGGGGCCCCGTCAATGAGCAGTTCTTC; cdr3_aa: CASSYFRGGPVNEQFF
j_call: TRBJ2-5; d_call: TRBD1; clone_size: -; v_call: TRBV2; cdr3_nt: TGTGCCAGCGGGACAGGGGCAGAGACCCAGTACTTC; cdr3_aa: CASGTGAETQYF
j_call: TRBJ2-4; d_call: TRBD1; clone_size: -; v_call: TRBV6-5; cdr3_nt: TGTGCCAGCGCCGGACAGGGCTTAGCCAAAAACATTCAGTACTTC; cdr3_aa: CASAGQGLAKNIQYF
j_call: TRBJ2-2; d_call: TRBD2; clone_size: -; v_call: TRBV15; cdr3_nt: TGTGCCACCAGCAGAGCCCTAGCGGGGAAGGCCGGGGAGCTGTTTTTT; cdr3_aa: CATSRALAGKAGELFF
j_call: TRBJ2-2; d_call: -; clone_size: -; v_call: TRBV3-1/TRBV3-2; cdr3_nt: TGTGCCAGCAGCCAAGTCGCGGGGGCGAAGGGGGCCGGGGAGCTGTTTTTT; cdr3_aa: CASSQVAGAKGAGELFF
j_call: TRBJ2-1; d_call: TRBD2; clone_size: -; v_call: TRBV3-1/TRBV3-2; cdr3_nt: TGTGCCAGCAGCCAAGGACTAGCGGGAGCCTACAATGAGCAGTTCTTC; cdr3_aa: CASSQGLAGAYNEQFF
j_call: TRBJ2-7; d_call: TRBD1; clone_size: -; v_call: TRBV18; cdr3_nt: TGTGCCAGCTCACCAAAACAGGGGGCTACCTACGAGCAGTACTTC; cdr3_aa: CASSPKQGATYEQYF
j_call: TRBJ2-5; d_call: -; clone_size: -; v_call: TRBV3-1/TRBV3-2; cdr3_nt: TGTGCCAGCAGCCAAGATTCCGGGTCAGGGGCCCAGTACTTC; cdr3_aa: CASSQDSGSGAQYF
j_call: TRBJ2-1; d_call: TRBD2; clone_size: -; v_call: TRBV6-2/TRBV6-3; cdr3_nt: TGTGCCAGCAGCCCCTTGGGCGGGGGGTACAATGAGCAGTTCTTC; cdr3_aa: CASSPLGGGYNEQFF
j_call: TRBJ1-3; d_call: -; clone_size: many; v_call: TRBV10-3; cdr3_nt: TGTGCCATCAGAGACAGAGTTGGGTCTGGAAACACCATATATTTT; cdr3_aa: CAIRDRVGSGNTIYF
j_call: TRBJ1-1; d_call: -; clone_size: -; v_call: TRBV12-3/TRBV12-4; cdr3_nt: TGTGCCAGCAAAACAGGGCCCGAGGCTTTCTTT; cdr3_aa: CASKTGPEAFF
j_call: TRBJ1-4; d_call: -; clone_size: -; v_call: TRBV19; cdr3_nt: TGTGCCAGTAGTATAATGGGCTCAACTAATGAAAAACTGTTTTTT; cdr3_aa: CASSIMGSTNEKLFF
j_call: TRBJ2-2; d_call: TRBD1; clone_size: -; v_call: TRBV11-3; cdr3_nt: TGTGCCAGCAGCTTAGCGGACAGGGTGAACACCGGGGAGCTGTTTTTT; cdr3_aa: CASSLADRVNTGELFF
j_call: TRBJ1-6; d_call: -; clone_size: -; v_call: TRBV5-6; cdr3_nt: TGTGCCAGCAGCGCCCTTGAGGGGGGAGGGTCACCCCTCCACTTT; cdr3_aa: CASSALEGGGSPLHF
j_call: TRBJ1-2; d_call: TRBD1; clone_size: once; v_call: TRBV5-1; cdr3_nt: TGCGCCAGCAGCCCGTCGACAGGGGTCGGGAGGCATGGCTACACCTTC; cdr3_aa: CASSPSTGVGRHGYTF
j_call: TRBJ2-7; d_call: TRBD1; clone_size: -; v_call: TRBV4-2; cdr3_nt: TGTGCCAGCAGCCCCGGACAGGGGAAAGGGCAGTACTTC; cdr3_aa: CASSPGQGKGQYF
j_call: TRBJ2-7; d_call: -; clone_size: few; v_call: TRBV5-6; cdr3_nt: TGTGCCAGCAGCTTGGGCAGGGCCTACGAGCAGTACTTC; cdr3_aa: CASSLGRAYEQYF
j_call: TRBJ1-6; d_call: -; clone_size: -; v_call: TRBV27; cdr3_nt: TGTGCCAGCCGGGGACTTCGGGCGGATTCACCCCTCCACTTT; cdr3_aa: CASRGLRADSPLHF
j_call: TRBJ2-7; d_call: -; clone_size: few; v_call: TRBV4-3; cdr3_nt: TGCGCCAGCAGCCAAGATCTGAGCTCCTACGAGCAGTACTTC; cdr3_aa: CASSQDLSSYEQYF
j_call: TRBJ1-3; d_call: TRBD1; clone_size: -; v_call: TRBV28; cdr3_nt: TGTGCCAGCAGTCCGCCGGGACAGGCTGTCCGCTCTGGAAACACCATATATTTT; cdr3_aa: CASSPPGQAVRSGNTIYF
j_call: TRBJ2-1; d_call: -; clone_size: -; v_call: TRBV4-1; cdr3_nt: TGCGCCAGCAGCCATCACCTCCCCTCGGTAGTGCGAGAGGTATACAATGAGCAGTTCTTC; cdr3_aa: CASSHHLPSVVREVYNEQFF
j_call: TRBJ2-1; d_call: -; clone_size: -; v_call: TRBV7-8; cdr3_nt: TGTGCCAGCAAAATAGGGACAACCCACAATGAGCAGTTCTTC; cdr3_aa: CASKIGTTHNEQFF
j_call: TRBJ1-4; d_call: -; clone_size: -; v_call: TRBV5-1; cdr3_nt: TGCGCCAGCAGCTCCAATTACGGACAAAATGAAAAACTGTTTTTT; cdr3_aa: CASSSNYGQNEKLFF
j_call: TRBJ2-7; d_call: -; clone_size: -; v_call: TRBV7-7; cdr3_nt: TGTGCTAGCAGCTTGTTTGGCACTATCTACGAGCAGTACTTC; cdr3_aa: CASSLFGTIYEQYF
j_call: TRBJ2-5; d_call: TRBD1; clone_size: -; v_call: TRBV4-1; cdr3_nt: TGCGCCAGCAGCCAAGAGTCCACAGGGGGCTATGAGACCCAGTACTTC; cdr3_aa: CASSQESTGGYETQYF
j_call: TRBJ2-2; d_call: -; clone_size: -; v_call: TRBV6-2/TRBV6-3; cdr3_nt: TGTGCCAGCAGTTACTCGACGGTATGGGCCAAGACCGGGGAGCTGTTTTTT; cdr3_aa: CASSYSTVWAKTGELFF
j_call: TRBJ2-7; d_call: TRBD2; clone_size: -; v_call: TRBV19; cdr3_nt: TGTGCCAGTAGTTACAGTAGCGGGGGGCCCTACGAGCAGTACTTC; cdr3_aa: CASSYSSGGPYEQYF
j_call: TRBJ2-2; d_call: -; clone_size: -; v_call: TRBV10-3; cdr3_nt: TGTGCCACCGCCCCGGACAGGAACACCGGGGAGCTGTTTTTT; cdr3_aa: CATAPDRNTGELFF
j_call: TRBJ1-4; d_call: TRBD1; clone_size: -; v_call: TRBV2; cdr3_nt: TGTGCCAGCAGTGACAGGGGGCAGTATGAAAAACTGTTTTTT; cdr3_aa: CASSDRGQYEKLFF
j_call: TRBJ1-1; d_call: -; clone_size: -; v_call: TRBV25-1; cdr3_nt: TGTGCCAGCAGTGAATATGGAAGGGGGATGAACACTGAAGCTTTCTTT; cdr3_aa: CASSEYGRGMNTEAFF
j_call: TRBJ1-2; d_call: -; clone_size: -; v_call: TRBV28; cdr3_nt: TGTGCCAGCCACGACCCAGACAGAGGCTACACCTTC; cdr3_aa: CASHDPDRGYTF
j_call: TRBJ2-1; d_call: -; clone_size: -; v_call: TRBV4-1; cdr3_nt: TGCGCCAGCAGCCAAGAGTGGCTGGTCAATGAGCAGTTCTTC; cdr3_aa: CASSQEWLVNEQFF
j_call: TRBJ1-4; d_call: TRBD1; clone_size: -; v_call: TRBV4-1; cdr3_nt: TGCGCCAGCAGCCAAGAAGGGACAGGCTATGAAAAACTGTTTTTT; cdr3_aa: CASSQEGTGYEKLFF
j_call: TRBJ2-2; d_call: TRBD2; clone_size: once; v_call: TRBV6-2/TRBV6-3; cdr3_nt: TGTGCCAGCAGTCCACTAGCGGGGGGGACGAACACCGGGGAGCTGTTTTTT; cdr3_aa: CASSPLAGGTNTGELFF